The source of this T cell receptor beta chain is a study of cytomegalovirus exposure and HLA in healthy donors. Turning to the study itself: Caucasian-associated ancestry cluster membership applied to just over 80% of several hundred genotyped donors.

Study-wide results and caveats: Common viral pathogens seemed, in a later analysis, to connect with several of the most significant clusters. Later, an analysis showed that TCR beta chains associated with HLA were more clonally expanded than others that were equally common. With high specificity and sensitivity, the classifier reportedly diagnosed cytomegalovirus status.

Trimming took off 8 bases at V and 0 bases at J, with 19 bases between the two ends. The germline gives CDR1 SNHLY, CDR2 FYNNEI. The CDR3 spans 16 residues. Remarks on this clone: The target antigen is unknown.

The PCR had 60 Vbeta and 13 Jbeta primers. Sequencing used immunoSEQ multiplex PCR; TCRdb keeps in-frame clones, though not all of them. Of around 140,000 clones listed, 70% to 85% are singletons. The origin of this receptor is a male donor in good health and CMV-seronegative. Sequenced material: PBMCs. The gene calls are TRBV2 and TRBJ1-1; D is possibly TRBD1 (5 bases). This chain's CDR3 is CASRRWEGSMNTEAFF. In DNA, the CDR3 is TGTGCCAGCCGAAGATGGGAGGGGAGTATGAACACTGAAGCTTTCTTT.